What follows are 14 T cell receptor beta chains derived from one specimen sequenced in a study of human T cells and chemical hapten exposure. The time point: patch test 3, about 24 weeks after DPC sensitization. Treatment specified: therapeutic diphenylcyclopropenone sensitization with weekly scalp DPC. TCRdb passed the RACE reads through MiXCR, listing each CDR3 protein once. The table has about 110,000 distinct CDR3 sequences, 34% seen once; the top ten hold roughly 2.5%. The sample consisted of whole blood, taken in connection with sensitization to the hapten diphenylcyclopropenone (DPC). These receptors originate from a man aged 40-55 years with alopecia areata. Some clones in this sample may be carry-over from other donors' samples.

The chain uses TRBV3-1 and TRBJ2-2; a possible D gene is TRBD2 (5 bases). The CDR3 sequence is 13 residues long. Trimming took 5 bases from V and 5 from J, leaving 9 bases between them. CDR1 and CDR2 from the germline V gene are LGHDT and YNNKEL (reference sequence). CDR3 DNA sequence: TGTGCCAGCAGCATACTAGAGACCGGGGAGCTGTTTTTT. Translating it yields CASSILETGELFF.

This chain uses TRBV5-1 with TRBJ2-7; no clear D. CDR1 is SGHRS and CDR2 is YFSETQ in the germline V gene. This CDR3 has 16 residues. V was trimmed by 4 bases and J by 0 bases, leaving 17 bases between them. CDR3 bases: TGCGCCAGCAGCCGTAATAGGAGTAGCCTCTCCTACGAGCAGTACGTC. It encodes CASSRNRSSLSYEQYV.

This rearrangement joins TRBV18 to TRBJ1-6, with D possibly TRBD1 on 6 matching bases. CDR3 length: 16 residues. Per germline, CDR1 KGHSH and CDR2 LQKENI. V was cut by 3 bases and J by 9 bases, with 18 bases left in between. CDR3 amino acids: CASSPSSPGDGSPLHF. DNA of the CDR3: TGTGCCAGCTCACCGTCTTCGCCAGGGGACGGTTCACCCCTCCACTTT.

This clonotype has just a few counts. This chain joins TRBV9 and TRBJ2-1, with TRBD2 identical over 7 bases. Germline V CDR1 and CDR2: SGDLS, YYNGEE. This CDR3 spans 16 amino acids. V was clipped by 6 bases and J by 6 bases; unmatched bases: 15. As DNA, the CDR3 is TGTGCCAGCACCAAGTCGGGGTCCGCGGGGGTCAATGAGCAGTTCTTC. This sequence encodes CASTKSGSAGVNEQFF.

This clonotype was observed a few times. The chain is built from TRBV10-3 and TRBJ2-3; D perhaps matches TRBD2 (5 bases). Deletions cut 9 bases from V and 4 bases from J, with 14 bases between. This CDR3 is built from 13 residues. The germline V gene encodes CDR1 ENHRY and CDR2 SYGVKD. CDR3: CAIQGGGSDTQYF. The DNA of the CDR3 is TGTGCCATTCAAGGAGGAGGTTCAGATACGCAGTATTTT.

The V call is TRBV28, the J call TRBJ2-5; the match to TRBD2 covers 13 bases. The CDR3 is 17 residues long. Germline V gives CDR1 MDHEN, CDR2 SYDVKM. Trimming removed 3 bases from V and 5 bases from J; junction bases left unmatched: 9. CDR3 DNA sequence: TGTGCCAGCAGTTTTTCCCTGGGACTAGCGGGACCGGAGACCCAGTACTTC. This translates into CASSFSLGLAGPETQYF.

This clonotype was found many times. The genes are TRBV6-6 and TRBJ2-3; D gene ambiguous. This CDR3 comprises 14 residues. Per the germline V gene, CDR1 is MNHNY and CDR2 is SVGAGI (reference sequence). The V end lost 0 bases, the J end lost 0 bases, and 4 bases lay between the germline ends. The CDR3 reads CASSYSTSTDTQYF. CDR3 nucleotides: TGTGCCAGCAGTTACTCGACTAGCACAGATACGCAGTATTTT.

The chain recombines TRBV12-3 or TRBV12-4 with TRBJ1-1; 8 bases map to TRBD1. The J segment lost 3 bases and the V segment lost 6 bases, leaving 9 bases of the junction unmatched. The CDR3 is made up of 15 amino acids. The chain's CDR3 is CASRRGRDRYTEAFF. As DNA, the CDR3 is TGTGCCAGCAGACGAGGCCGGGACAGGTACACTGAAGCTTTCTTT.

This clonotype was picked up a small number of times. This chain links TRBV29-1 with TRBJ2-5; a weak D match, TRBD1 (5 bases). V gave up 5 bases and J gave up 1 base, with 14 bases separating them. Germline CDR1 and CDR2: SQVTM and ANQGSEA. The CDR3 totals 14 residues. CDR3 nucleotides: TGCAGCGTTAAAACAGGAAACGCCCAAGAGACCCAGTACTTC. This translates into CSVKTGNAQETQYF.

The genes are TRBV18 and TRBJ2-6; D is perhaps TRBD2 (5 bases). The CDR3 sequence is 15 residues long. Trimming took off 3 bases at V and 2 bases at J, with 8 bases between the two ends. Germline V gene lookup returns CDR1 KGHSH and CDR2 LQKENI. The CDR3 DNA is TGTGCCAGCTCACCCCCGGGGACTGGGGCCAACGTCCTGACTTTC. This translates into CASSPPGTGANVLTF.

The chain couples TRBV7-2 to TRBJ2-1, with TRBD2 matching 9 bases. Germline V CDR1 and CDR2: SGHTA, FQGNSA. This CDR3 has 13 amino acids. With 8 bases clipped from V and 8 bases from J, the junction kept 7 bases outside the gene matches. The chain's CDR3 is CASRSSGIDEQFF. CDR3 coding DNA: TGTGCCAGCCGTTCTAGCGGGATTGATGAGCAGTTCTTC. Looking up the rest from reference TRBV7-2 and TRBJ2-1 gives the full variable domain: GAGVSQSPSNKVTEKGKDVELRCDPISGHTALYWYRQSLGQGLEFLIYFQGNSAPDKSGLPSDRFSAERTGGSVSTLTIQRTQQEDSAVYLCASRSSGIDEQFFGPGTRLTVL.

CDR3 amino acids: CSAPLGQGAPANEKLFF. The DNA for the CDR3 is TGCAGTGCTCCCCTGGGGCAGGGGGCGCCTGCTAATGAAAAACTGTTTTTT. This chain connects TRBV20-1 to TRBJ1-4; 8 nucleotides match TRBD1. Germline V gives CDR1 DFQATT, CDR2 SNEGSKA (reference sequence). The CDR3 length is 17 residues. V lost 5 bases and J lost 3; bases outside the gene matches: 14.

This chain joins TRBV12-3 or TRBV12-4 and TRBJ2-5; D gene unclear. The V end lost 6 bases, the J end lost 1 base, and 12 bases lay between the germline ends. This CDR3 is built from 14 residues. The CDR3: CASSLHDFQETQYF. In DNA form, the CDR3 reads TGTGCCAGCAGCCTACACGACTTCCAAGAGACCCAGTACTTC.

This clonotype was found a few times. The chain links TRBV6-2 or TRBV6-3 to TRBJ2-7; possibly TRBD2 for D (6 bases). The germline V and J ends were trimmed by 2 bases and 5 bases, with 13 bases remaining between them. CDR1 is MNHEY and CDR2 is SVGEGT in the germline V gene. The CDR3 loop spans 14 amino acids. The CDR3 here is CASSYAGKTHEQYF. The CDR3, as DNA: TGTGCCAGCAGTTACGCGGGAAAGACTCACGAGCAGTACTTC.